Listed here are 15 T cell receptor beta chains from one sample, sequenced in a study of shared clonotypes between healthy human individuals (TCRdb year 2020). CD8 naive samples were obtained by positive selection for CCR7 among CD45RO-negative cells, yielding a CD45RA+CCR7+ population from which TemRA cells were excluded. Library method: the immunoSEQ multiplex PCR assay. TCRdb took over this immuneACCESS table, retaining in-frame rearrangements with V and J assigned. Such tables are incomplete; in checked studies, under half of the missing clones stem from an unresolved V gene, and the remainder is unexplained. A total of about 2 million clones appear in this sample, about 95% of them only once. The ten largest clones capture 1% to 1.3% of the sample. The sample was naive CD8+ T cells sorted from blood. The cell subset or site label corresponds to: CD45RA+CCR7+. The receptors originated from a man aged 18 to 29 in good health.

To note about this clone: The same CDR3 is also encoded by other DNA sequences in this sample. The chain uses TRBV6-5 and TRBJ2-7; D perhaps matches TRBD2 (5 bases). V lost 6 bases to trimming and J lost 3 bases, with 12 bases between them. The CDR3 runs to 13 residues. Germline loops: CDR1 MNHEY, CDR2 SVGAGI. The chain's CDR3 is CASSSAGGYEQYF. Written as DNA, the CDR3 is TGTGCCAGCAGCAGTGCGGGCGGCTACGAGCAGTACTTC.

V is TRBV5-6 and J is TRBJ2-7, with D perhaps matching TRBD1 or TRBD2 (5 bases each). Germline CDR1 reads SGHDT; CDR2 reads YYEEEE. The CDR3 extends over 13 amino acids. V was pared by 1 base and J by 12 bases, with 17 bases between. CDR3 loop: CASSLNPGPESYF. The CDR3 DNA follows: TGTGCCAGCAGCTTGAACCCGGGACCCGAGTCGTACTTC.

The chain has TRBV10-2 and TRBJ2-5; 9 bases map to TRBD1. The V segment lost 8 bases and the J segment 3 bases; nucleotides outside the gene matches: 1. Germline CDR1 and CDR2: WSHSY and SAAADI. The CDR3 sequence is 12 residues long. CDR3 amino acids: CASRDREETQYF. Written as DNA, the CDR3 is TGCGCCAGCCGGGACAGGGAAGAGACCCAGTACTTC.

The J gene is TRBJ1-1, the V gene TRBV11-1; TRBD1 matches 7 bases. This CDR3 has 14 amino acids. CDR1 and CDR2 (germline): SGHAT, FQDESV (reference sequence). The ends lost 7 bases at V and 1 base at J; junction bases unmatched: 6. CDR3 region: CASKQQGTNTEAFF. The CDR3, as DNA: TGTGCCAGCAAACAACAGGGGACGAACACTGAAGCTTTCTTT.

The V call is TRBV10-2, the J call TRBJ1-1; D is ambiguous. Trimming took 1 base from V and 3 from J, leaving 12 bases between them. This CDR3 contains 15 residues. Per the germline V gene, CDR1 is WSHSY and CDR2 is SAAADI. CDR3 loop: CASSELVNLDTEAFF. The CDR3 coding sequence is TGCGCCAGCAGTGAGTTGGTCAACCTAGACACTGAAGCTTTCTTT.

This sequence joins TRBV6-5 and TRBJ1-4; 7 nucleotides match TRBD1. From germline, CDR1 is MNHEY and CDR2 SVGAGI. The CDR3 length is 14 residues. The V segment lost 2 bases and the J segment 8 bases; nucleotides outside the gene matches: 5. The CDR3 is CASSYEGAGEKLFF. CDR3 DNA: TGTGCCAGCAGTTACGAGGGGGCGGGCGAAAAACTGTTTTTT.

V and J are TRBV4-1 and TRBJ2-5; 11 bases are shared with TRBD2. CDR1 and CDR2 (germline): MGHRA, YSYEKL. J gave up 1 base and V 2 bases, and 6 bases lay outside the gene matches. This CDR3 contains 17 residues. CDR3 region: CASSQHTSGGPQETQYF. In nucleotides, the CDR3 is TGCGCCAGCAGCCAACATACTAGCGGGGGCCCCCAAGAGACCCAGTACTTC.

Remarks on this clone: This CDR3 is also generated by other DNA sequences in the sample. This chain joins TRBV29-1 and TRBJ2-7; tentatively, D is TRBD2 (6 bases). Trimming cost V 0 bases and J 6 bases, with 9 bases left between them. Germline V lookup: CDR1 SQVTM, CDR2 ANQGSEA. The CDR3 covers 12 residues. This CDR3 is CSVEDLGGEQYF. Written as DNA, the CDR3 is TGCAGCGTTGAAGATCTCGGGGGCGAGCAGTACTTC.

CDR3 amino acids: CASSVDVAGVVDGELFF. The CDR3 DNA is TGTGCCAGCAGCGTAGACGTAGCGGGAGTGGTTGACGGGGAGCTGTTTTTT. J is TRBJ2-2 and V is TRBV9; 9 bases agree with TRBD2. Germline CDR1 reads SGDLS; CDR2 reads YYNGEE. CDR3 length: 17 residues. Trimming cost V 0 bases and J 7 bases; bases outside gene matches: 10.

This sequence joins TRBV6-1 and TRBJ2-5; 7 bases fit TRBD2. Trimming took 1 base from V and 2 from J; bases not matched to a gene: 4. CDR3 size: 15 residues. The germline CDR1 and CDR2 sequences are MNHNS and SASEGT. The CDR3 nucleotides read TGTGCCAGCAGTGAAGGGGGAGGGGTACAAGAGACCCAGTACTTC. Translated, it gives CASSEGGGVQETQYF.

V usage is TRBV21-1 and J usage is TRBJ2-2; the DNA was not used to check the table's D call, TRBD2. TRBV21-1 is classified as a pseudogene. The CDR3 consists of 15 residues. CDR3 protein: CASSKEKVTPGKLFF. The DNA for the CDR3 is TGTGCCAGCAGCAAAGAGAAAGTCACACCGGGGAAGCTGTTTTTT.

The chain has TRBV4-1 and TRBJ2-3; 8 nucleotides agree with TRBD1. V lost 0 bases and J lost 6; bases outside the gene matches: 2. Per germline, CDR1 MGHRA and CDR2 YSYEKL. The CDR3 spans 14 residues. The CDR3 DNA is TGCGCCAGCAGCCAAGAGACAGGGGACGATACGCAGTATTTT. Its translation: CASSQETGDDTQYF.

This clone has a single count. The chain has TRBV25-1 and TRBJ2-1; D remains ambiguous. CDR1 and CDR2 from the germline V gene are MGHDK and SYGVNS. CDR3 length: 11 residues. V dropped 6 bases and J dropped 8 bases, with 8 bases sitting between them. DNA for the CDR3: TGTGCCAGCAGCCCCTCCGATGAGCAGTTCTTC. Translation gives CASSPSDEQFF.

V is TRBV19 and J is TRBJ1-1, with 10 bases fitting TRBD1. V dropped 9 bases and J dropped 2; count of bases not matched to a gene: 9. From germline, CDR1 is LNHDA and CDR2 SQIVND (reference sequence). CDR3 length equals 15 residues. The CDR3 here is CASKPGQGFNTEAFF. The CDR3 DNA is TGTGCCAGCAAACCGGGACAGGGGTTTAACACTGAAGCTTTCTTT.

The chain carries TRBV5-4 and TRBJ2-3; the match to TRBD2 covers 12 bases. This CDR3 comprises 17 residues. The germline V gene has CDR1 SGHNT and CDR2 YYREEE (reference sequence). After removal of 4 bases from V and 2 bases from J, the junction contained 8 bases not matched to a gene. The CDR3 DNA reads as TGTGCCAGCAGCGAAGGACTAGCGGGGACGATCACAGATACGCAGTATTTT. Its protein product is CASSEGLAGTITDTQYF.